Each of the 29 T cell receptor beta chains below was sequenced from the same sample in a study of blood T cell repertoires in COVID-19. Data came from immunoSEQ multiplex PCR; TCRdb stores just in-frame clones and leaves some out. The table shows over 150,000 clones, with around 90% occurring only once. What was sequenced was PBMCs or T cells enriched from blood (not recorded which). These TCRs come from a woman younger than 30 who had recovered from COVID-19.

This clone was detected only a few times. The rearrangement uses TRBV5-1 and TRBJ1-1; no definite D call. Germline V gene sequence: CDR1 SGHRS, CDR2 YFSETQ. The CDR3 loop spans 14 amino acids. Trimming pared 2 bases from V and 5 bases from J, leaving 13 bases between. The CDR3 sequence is CASSFLSESTEAFF. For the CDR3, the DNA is TGCGCCAGCAGCTTTTTATCGGAGTCGACTGAAGCTTTCTTT.

The CDR3 here is CASSLEWVGVNTEAFF. The CDR3, as DNA: TGTGCCAGCAGTTTAGAGTGGGTAGGGGTGAACACTGAAGCTTTCTTT. The chain joins TRBV28 to TRBJ1-1; a weak D match, TRBD1 (5 bases). Trimming left V 2 bases short and J 0 bases short, with 13 bases between. CDR1 and CDR2 (germline): MDHEN, SYDVKM. The CDR3 totals 16 residues. Complete variable domain (other parts from reference TRBV28 and TRBJ1-1): DVKVTQSSRYLVKRTGEKVFLECVQDMDHENMFWYRQDPGLGLRLIYFSYDVKMKEKGDIPEGYSVSREKKERFSLILESASTNQTSMYLCASSLEWVGVNTEAFFGQGTRLTVV.

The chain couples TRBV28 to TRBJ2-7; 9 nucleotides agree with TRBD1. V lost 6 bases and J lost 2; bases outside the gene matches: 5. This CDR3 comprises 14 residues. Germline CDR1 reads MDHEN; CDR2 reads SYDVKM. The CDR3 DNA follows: TGTGCCAGCAGGCGGGACAGGGCCGCCTACGAGCAGTACTTC. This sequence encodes CASRRDRAAYEQYF.

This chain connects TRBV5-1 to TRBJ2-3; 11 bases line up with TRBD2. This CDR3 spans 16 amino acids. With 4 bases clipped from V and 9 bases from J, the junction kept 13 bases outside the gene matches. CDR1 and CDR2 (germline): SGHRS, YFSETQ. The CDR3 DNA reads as TGCGCCAGCAGCCCGGAGGAGATTAGCGGGGGGGCAACGCAGTATTTT. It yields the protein CASSPEEISGGATQYF.

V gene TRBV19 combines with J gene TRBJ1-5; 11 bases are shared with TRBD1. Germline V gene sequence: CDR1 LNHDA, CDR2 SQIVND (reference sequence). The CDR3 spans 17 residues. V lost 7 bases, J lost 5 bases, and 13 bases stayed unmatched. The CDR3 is CASTQMPGTGGHQPQHF. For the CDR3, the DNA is TGTGCCAGTACCCAAATGCCCGGGACAGGGGGACATCAGCCCCAGCATTTT.

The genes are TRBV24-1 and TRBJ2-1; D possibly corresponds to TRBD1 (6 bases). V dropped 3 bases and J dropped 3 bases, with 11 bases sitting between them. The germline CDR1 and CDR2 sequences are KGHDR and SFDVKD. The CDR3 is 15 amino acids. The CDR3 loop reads CATSDGTPDYNEQFF. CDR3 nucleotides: TGTGCCACCAGTGATGGGACACCAGACTACAATGAGCAGTTCTTC.

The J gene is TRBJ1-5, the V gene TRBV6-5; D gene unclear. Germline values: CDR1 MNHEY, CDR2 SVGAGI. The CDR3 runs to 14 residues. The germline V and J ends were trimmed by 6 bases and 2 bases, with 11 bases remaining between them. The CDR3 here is CASSNEGGNQPQHF. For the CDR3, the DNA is TGTGCCAGCAGCAATGAGGGAGGCAATCAGCCCCAGCATTTT.

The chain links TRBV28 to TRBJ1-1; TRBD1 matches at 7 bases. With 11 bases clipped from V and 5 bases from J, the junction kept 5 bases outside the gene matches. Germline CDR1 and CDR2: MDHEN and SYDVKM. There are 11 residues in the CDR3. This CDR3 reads CAFRGETEAFF. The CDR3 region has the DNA TGTGCCTTCAGGGGGGAGACTGAAGCTTTCTTT.

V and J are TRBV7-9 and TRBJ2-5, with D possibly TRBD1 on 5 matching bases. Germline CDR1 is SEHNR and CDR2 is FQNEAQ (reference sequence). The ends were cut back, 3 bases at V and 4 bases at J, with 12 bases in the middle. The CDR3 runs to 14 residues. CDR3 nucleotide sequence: TGTGCCAGCAGCTTTCAGGGCGGTCGAGAGACCCAGTACTTC. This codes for CASSFQGGRETQYF. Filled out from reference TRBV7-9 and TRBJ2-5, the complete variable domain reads DTGVSQNPRHKITKRGQNVTFRCDPISEHNRLYWYRQTLGQGPEFLTYFQNEAQLEKSRLLSDRFSAERPKGSFSTLEIQRTEQGDSAMYLCASSFQGGRETQYFGPGTRLLVL.

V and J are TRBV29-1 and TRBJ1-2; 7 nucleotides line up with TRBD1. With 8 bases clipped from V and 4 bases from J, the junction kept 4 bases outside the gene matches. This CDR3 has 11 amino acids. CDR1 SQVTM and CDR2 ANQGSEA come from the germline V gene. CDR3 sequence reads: CSFRDSYGYTF. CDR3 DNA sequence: TGCAGCTTCCGGGACAGCTATGGCTACACCTTC.

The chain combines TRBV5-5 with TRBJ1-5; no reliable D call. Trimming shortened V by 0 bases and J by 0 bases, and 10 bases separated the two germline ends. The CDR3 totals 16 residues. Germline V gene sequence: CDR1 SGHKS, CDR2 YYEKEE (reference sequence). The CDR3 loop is CASSLAEINSNQPQHF. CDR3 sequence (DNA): TGTGCCAGCAGCTTGGCCGAGATAAATAGCAATCAGCCCCAGCATTTT.

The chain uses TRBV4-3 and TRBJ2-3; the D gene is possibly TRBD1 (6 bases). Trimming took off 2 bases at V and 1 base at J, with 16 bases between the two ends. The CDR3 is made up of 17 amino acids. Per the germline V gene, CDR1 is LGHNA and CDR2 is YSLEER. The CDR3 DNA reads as TGCGCCAGCAGCCAAAACAGGGTCGCCGATCGCACAGATACGCAGTATTTT. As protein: CASSQNRVADRTDTQYF.

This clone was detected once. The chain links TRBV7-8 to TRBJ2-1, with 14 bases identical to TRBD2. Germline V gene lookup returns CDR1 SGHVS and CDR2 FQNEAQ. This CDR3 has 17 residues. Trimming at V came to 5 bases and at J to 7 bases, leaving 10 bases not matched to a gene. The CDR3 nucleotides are TGTGCCAGCAGCCCGATGGGACTAGCGGGAGTACGAAATGAGCAGTTCTTC. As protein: CASSPMGLAGVRNEQFF. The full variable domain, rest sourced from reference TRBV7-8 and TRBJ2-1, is GAGVSQSPRYKVAKRGQDVALRCDPISGHVSLFWYQQALGQGPEFLTYFQNEAQLDKSGLPSDRFFAERPEGSVSTLKIQRTQQEDSAVYLCASSPMGLAGVRNEQFFGPGTRLTVL.

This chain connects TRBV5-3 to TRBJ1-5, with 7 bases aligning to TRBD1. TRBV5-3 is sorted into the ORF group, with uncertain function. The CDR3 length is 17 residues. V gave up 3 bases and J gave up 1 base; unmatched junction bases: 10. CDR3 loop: CARSSPGTALSNQPQHF. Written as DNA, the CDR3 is TGTGCCAGAAGCTCCCCGGGGACAGCCCTAAGCAATCAGCCCCAGCATTTT.

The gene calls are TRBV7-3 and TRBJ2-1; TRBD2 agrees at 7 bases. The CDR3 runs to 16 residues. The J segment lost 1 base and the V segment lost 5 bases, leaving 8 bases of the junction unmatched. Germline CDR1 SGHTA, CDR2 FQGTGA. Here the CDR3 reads CASSPQRDGSYNEQFF. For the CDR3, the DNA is TGTGCCAGCAGCCCACAGCGGGATGGGTCCTACAATGAGCAGTTCTTC. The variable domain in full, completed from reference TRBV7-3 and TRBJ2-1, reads GAGVSQTPSNKVTEKGKYVELRCDPISGHTALYWYRQSLGQGPEFLIYFQGTGAADDSGLPNDRFFAVRPEGSVSTLKIQRTERGDSAVYLCASSPQRDGSYNEQFFGPGTRLTVL.

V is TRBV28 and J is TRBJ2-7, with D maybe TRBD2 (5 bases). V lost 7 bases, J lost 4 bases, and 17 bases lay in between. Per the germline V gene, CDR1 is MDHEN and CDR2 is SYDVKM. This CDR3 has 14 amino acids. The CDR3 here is CASNPYGEMYEQYF. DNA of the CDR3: TGTGCCAGCAACCCATATGGGGAGATGTACGAGCAGTACTTC.

CDR3 region: CASSIDVSGSVDEQYF. The CDR3 nucleotides read TGTGCCAGTAGTATAGATGTTAGCGGGAGTGTCGACGAGCAGTACTTC. The V and J genes are TRBV19 and TRBJ2-7; 9 nucleotides agree with TRBD2. Trimming removed 0 bases from V and 5 bases from J; junction bases left unmatched: 8. The germline CDR1 and CDR2 sequences are LNHDA and SQIVND (reference sequence). The CDR3 is made up of 16 amino acids.

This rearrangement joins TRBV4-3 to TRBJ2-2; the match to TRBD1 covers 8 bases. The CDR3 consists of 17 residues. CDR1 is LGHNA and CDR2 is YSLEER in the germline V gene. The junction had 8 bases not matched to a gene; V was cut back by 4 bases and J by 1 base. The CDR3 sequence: CASSLNLQGVNTGELFF. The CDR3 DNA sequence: TGCGCCAGCAGCCTAAACTTACAGGGGGTGAACACCGGGGAGCTGTTTTTT.

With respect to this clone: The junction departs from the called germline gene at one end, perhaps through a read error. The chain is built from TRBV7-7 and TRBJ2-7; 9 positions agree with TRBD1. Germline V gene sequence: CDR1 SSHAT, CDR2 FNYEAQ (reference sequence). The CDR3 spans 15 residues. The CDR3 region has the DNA TGTGCTAGCAGCCCAGGACAGGGGAACACCTACGAGCAGTACTTC. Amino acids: CASSPGQGNTYEQYF.

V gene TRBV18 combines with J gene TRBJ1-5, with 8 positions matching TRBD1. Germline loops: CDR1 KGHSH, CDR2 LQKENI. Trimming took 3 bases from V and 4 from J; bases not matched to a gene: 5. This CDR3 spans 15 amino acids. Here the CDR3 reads CASSPQGAGNQPQHF. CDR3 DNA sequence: TGTGCCAGCTCACCCCAGGGGGCCGGGAATCAGCCCCAGCATTTT.

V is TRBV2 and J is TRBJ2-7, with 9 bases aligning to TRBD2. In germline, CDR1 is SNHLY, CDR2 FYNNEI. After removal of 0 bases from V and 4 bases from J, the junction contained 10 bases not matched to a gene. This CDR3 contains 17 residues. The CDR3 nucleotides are TGTGCCAGCAGTGAAGCGCTTCGTGCGGGGGGGCAATACGAGCAGTACTTC. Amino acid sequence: CASSEALRAGGQYEQYF.

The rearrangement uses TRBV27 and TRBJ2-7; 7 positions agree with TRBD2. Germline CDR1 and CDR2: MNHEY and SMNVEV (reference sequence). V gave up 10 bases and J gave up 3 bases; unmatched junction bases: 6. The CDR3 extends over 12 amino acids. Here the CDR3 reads CATRTGGYEQYF. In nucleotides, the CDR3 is TGTGCCACCCGGACGGGGGGCTACGAGCAGTACTTC.

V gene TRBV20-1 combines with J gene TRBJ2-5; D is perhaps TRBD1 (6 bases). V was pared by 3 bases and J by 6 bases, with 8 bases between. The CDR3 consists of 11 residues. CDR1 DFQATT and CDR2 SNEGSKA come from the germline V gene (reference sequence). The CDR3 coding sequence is TGCAGTGCTAGGTGGGGGCAGACCCAGTACTTC. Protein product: CSARWGQTQYF.

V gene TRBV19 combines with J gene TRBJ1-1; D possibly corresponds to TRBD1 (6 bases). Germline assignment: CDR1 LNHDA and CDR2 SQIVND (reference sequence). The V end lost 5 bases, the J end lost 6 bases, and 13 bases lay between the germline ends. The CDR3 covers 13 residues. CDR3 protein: CASSATGRAEAFF. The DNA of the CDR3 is TGTGCCAGTAGTGCTACAGGGCGTGCTGAAGCTTTCTTT. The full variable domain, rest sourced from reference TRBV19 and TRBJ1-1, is DGGITQSPKYLFRKEGQNVTLSCEQNLNHDAMYWYRQDPGQGLRLIYYSQIVNDFQKGDIAEGYSVSREKKESFPLTVTSAQKNPTAFYLCASSATGRAEAFFGQGTRLTVV.

The CDR3 DNA follows: TGCGCCAGCAGTCGGGACAGGGGCGCTAACACTGAAGCTTTCTTT. The encoded protein is CASSRDRGANTEAFF. The rearrangement joins TRBV5-1 to TRBJ1-1; 10 positions match TRBD1. J lost 2 bases, V lost 5 bases, and 6 bases had no gene match. This CDR3 contains 15 residues. Germline CDR1 and CDR2: SGHRS and YFSETQ.

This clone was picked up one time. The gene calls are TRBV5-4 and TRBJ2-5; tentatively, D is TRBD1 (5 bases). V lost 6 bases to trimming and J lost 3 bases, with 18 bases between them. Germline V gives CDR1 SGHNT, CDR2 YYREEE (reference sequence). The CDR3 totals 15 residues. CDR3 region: CASTETVTGEETQYF. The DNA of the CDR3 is TGTGCCAGCACCGAGACAGTTACCGGAGAAGAGACCCAGTACTTC.

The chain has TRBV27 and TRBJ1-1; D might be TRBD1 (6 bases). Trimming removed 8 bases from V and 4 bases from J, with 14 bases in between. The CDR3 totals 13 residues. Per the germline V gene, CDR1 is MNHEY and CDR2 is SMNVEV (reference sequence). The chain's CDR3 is CASGMQGTTEAFF. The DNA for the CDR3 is TGTGCCAGCGGCATGCAGGGGACCACTGAAGCTTTCTTT.

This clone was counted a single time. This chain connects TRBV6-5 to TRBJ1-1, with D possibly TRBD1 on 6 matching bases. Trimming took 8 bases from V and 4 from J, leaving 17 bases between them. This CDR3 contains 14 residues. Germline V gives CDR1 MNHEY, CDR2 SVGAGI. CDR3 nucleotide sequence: TGTGCCAGCCTACGGACAGTCGAAGGCACTGAAGCTTTCTTT. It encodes CASLRTVEGTEAFF.

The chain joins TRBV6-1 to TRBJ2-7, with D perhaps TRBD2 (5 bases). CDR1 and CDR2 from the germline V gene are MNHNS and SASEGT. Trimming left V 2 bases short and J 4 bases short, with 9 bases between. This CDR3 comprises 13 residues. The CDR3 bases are TGTGCCAGCAGTGAACCGGGGTGGTACGAGCAGTACTTC. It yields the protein CASSEPGWYEQYF.